The 28 T cell receptor beta chains given below trace back to one sample, sequenced in a study of shared clonotypes between healthy human individuals. Profiling relied on immunoSEQ multiplex PCR, and the TCRdb table lists in-frame clones only, not all of them. Found here are about 2 million clones, about 95% of them singletons; the top ten hold more than 0.95%. Naive-designated CD8 cells lacked CD45RO, were positively enriched for CCR7, and omitted terminally differentiated effector memory CD45RA+ cells. The sample comprised naive CD8+ T cells sorted from blood. Receptors originate from a man aged 18 to 30 in good health.

The V gene is TRBV27, the J gene TRBJ2-1; 7 bases align to TRBD2. Germline CDR1 and CDR2: MNHEY and SMNVEV (reference sequence). Unmatched junction bases numbered 11, after V lost 7 bases and J lost 5 bases. This CDR3 spans 15 amino acids. DNA for the CDR3: TGTGCCAGCACCACTCCCCCGGGAGGAGACAATGAGCAGTTCTTC. It is translated as CASTTPPGGDNEQFF.

The rearrangement links TRBV28 to TRBJ2-5; 7 nucleotides agree with TRBD2. CDR1 is MDHEN and CDR2 is SYDVKM in the germline V gene. Germline trimming cut 3 bases from V and 5 bases from J; bases unmatched to any gene: 9. There are 15 residues in the CDR3. The CDR3 loop is CASSLWAVGGETQYF. CDR3 in DNA: TGTGCCAGCAGTTTGTGGGCAGTCGGGGGGGAGACCCAGTACTTC.

Of note for this clone: Distinct nucleotide sequences in the sample also encode this CDR3. The chain joins TRBV7-9 to TRBJ1-1; 9 nucleotides agree with TRBD1. With V trimmed by 1 base and J by 2 bases, 2 bases remained unmatched. Germline CDR1 reads SEHNR; CDR2 reads FQNEAQ (reference sequence). The CDR3 has 15 amino acids. In nucleotides, the CDR3 is TGTGCCAGCAGCTTAGGGGGACAGGGAAACACTGAAGCTTTCTTT. It codes for CASSLGGQGNTEAFF.

The chain uses TRBV15 and TRBJ1-6; 8 bases are shared with TRBD1. Germline assignment: CDR1 LNHNV and CDR2 YYDKDF (reference sequence). The CDR3 loop spans 16 amino acids. Losses at the gene ends were 4 bases for V and 1 base for J; bases not matched to a gene: 3. The CDR3 protein is CATSTDRVSYNSPLHF. The CDR3 DNA reads TGTGCCACCAGCACGGACAGGGTTTCCTATAATTCACCCCTCCACTTT.

The V call is TRBV4-1, the J call TRBJ2-7; possibly TRBD1 for D (6 bases). CDR1 is MGHRA and CDR2 is YSYEKL in the germline V gene. Trimming took 2 bases from V and 0 from J, leaving 11 bases between them. The CDR3 extends over 15 amino acids. CDR3 coding DNA: TGCGCCAGCAGCCAAATCCGGGACAACTCCTACGAGCAGTACTTC. Residues: CASSQIRDNSYEQYF.

This chain joins TRBV6-5 and TRBJ2-1; D is uncertain. Trimming took 0 bases from V and 5 from J, leaving 11 bases between them. This CDR3 has 15 residues. CDR1 and CDR2 (germline): MNHEY, SVGAGI. The CDR3: CASSYSGAIHNEQFF. The CDR3 DNA reads as TGTGCCAGCAGTTACTCTGGAGCAATTCACAATGAGCAGTTCTTC.

V gene TRBV11-2 combines with J gene TRBJ2-3; 12 positions match TRBD2. J was trimmed by 1 base and V by 3 bases; bases with no gene match: 8. This CDR3 has 18 residues. Per germline, CDR1 SGHAT and CDR2 FQNNGV. The CDR3 spells CASSFHPWTSGGTDTQYF. Written as DNA, the CDR3 is TGTGCCAGCAGCTTTCACCCATGGACTAGCGGGGGCACAGATACGCAGTATTTT.

This chain connects TRBV4-1 to TRBJ2-1; 8 bases are a match to TRBD2. The length of the CDR3 is 15 residues. Germline values: CDR1 MGHRA, CDR2 YSYEKL. With 6 bases clipped from V and 9 bases from J, the junction kept 13 bases outside the gene matches. The CDR3 DNA sequence: TGCGCCAGCAGTGTCGAAGCGGGAGTCGACGGTGAGCAGTTCTTC. It encodes CASSVEAGVDGEQFF.

V usage is TRBV5-6 and J usage is TRBJ2-7, with unresolved D. The germline V and J ends were trimmed by 4 bases and 2 bases, with 7 bases remaining between them. Germline CDR1 and CDR2: SGHDT and YYEEEE. The CDR3 runs 12 residues. CDR3 nucleotides: TGTGCCAGCAGCCGTTTGGCCTACGAGCAGTACTTC. As protein: CASSRLAYEQYF.

The rearrangement links TRBV2 to TRBJ1-6, with D tentatively TRBD1 (5 bases). CDR3 length: 16 amino acids. Trimming removed 0 bases from V and 3 bases from J, with 9 bases in between. Germline assignment: CDR1 SNHLY and CDR2 FYNNEI. CDR3 sequence: CASSEARQNYNSPLHF. The CDR3 coding sequence is TGTGCCAGCAGTGAAGCGCGACAGAACTATAATTCACCCCTCCACTTT.

This rearrangement joins TRBV7-6 to TRBJ2-7; 10 positions agree with TRBD2. From germline, CDR1 is SGHVS and CDR2 FNYEAQ. After removal of 2 bases from V and 4 bases from J, the junction contained 5 bases not matched to a gene. This CDR3 contains 15 residues. The CDR3 nucleotides are TGTGCCAGCAGCTTAATAGCGGGAGGAGTATACGAGCAGTACTTC. This codes for CASSLIAGGVYEQYF.

The chain recombines TRBV4-1 with TRBJ1-5; D call uncertain. The CDR3 runs 14 residues. Germline V gene lookup returns CDR1 MGHRA and CDR2 YSYEKL. V lost 2 bases and J lost 3, with 8 bases in between. The CDR3 sequence: CASSQLVSNQPQHF. CDR3 in DNA: TGCGCCAGCAGCCAATTAGTCTCCAATCAGCCCCAGCATTTT.

The rearrangement links TRBV7-9 to TRBJ2-2; TRBD2 agrees at 10 bases. Germline V gene lookup returns CDR1 SEHNR and CDR2 FQNEAQ (reference sequence). This CDR3 comprises 15 residues. Unmatched junction bases numbered 2, after V lost 3 bases and J lost 4 bases. The CDR3 DNA sequence: TGTGCCAGCAGCTTCTGGACTAGCGGCACCGGGGAGCTGTTTTTT. Translated: CASSFWTSGTGELFF.

CDR3 sequence (DNA): TGTGCCAGCAGCGGAGGGACTAGACCCGAGACCCAGTACTTC. Protein sequence: CASSGGTRPETQYF. The V and J genes are TRBV9 and TRBJ2-5, with TRBD2 matching over 8 bases. From germline, CDR1 is SGDLS and CDR2 YYNGEE. The CDR3 has 14 amino acids. The J segment lost 5 bases and the V segment lost 3 bases, leaving 6 bases of the junction unmatched.

The rearrangement joins TRBV7-6 to TRBJ2-5, with 11 positions matching TRBD2. J was trimmed by 0 bases and V by 1 base; bases with no gene match: 4. Germline assignment: CDR1 SGHVS and CDR2 FNYEAQ. The CDR3 runs 17 residues. Here the CDR3 DNA reads TGTGCCAGCAGCTTAGTACTAGCGGGGGTTTACCAAGAGACCCAGTACTTC. It is translated as CASSLVLAGVYQETQYF. Variable domain in full (rest from reference TRBV7-6 and TRBJ2-5): GAGVSQSPRYKVTKRGQDVALRCDPISGHVSLYWYRQALGQGPEFLTYFNYEAQQDKSGLPNDRFSAERPEGSISTLTIQRTEQRDSAMYRCASSLVLAGVYQETQYFGPGTRLLVL.

The chain employs TRBV5-8 and TRBJ2-7; 9 nucleotides agree with TRBD2. Germline V gene lookup returns CDR1 SGHTS and CDR2 YDEGEE. Unmatched junction bases numbered 7, after V lost 4 bases and J lost 2 bases. The CDR3 spans 15 residues. Here the CDR3 DNA reads TGTGCCAGCAGCCCCCCCGGACTAGCGCCCTACGAGCAGTACTTC. Amino acids: CASSPPGLAPYEQYF.

CDR3 protein: CASTGLVNTIYF. DNA for the CDR3: TGTGCCAGCACGGGTTTAGTAAACACCATATATTTT. This rearrangement joins TRBV7-9 to TRBJ1-3, with unresolved D. The CDR3 length is 12 residues. In germline, CDR1 is SEHNR, CDR2 FQNEAQ (reference sequence). With 7 bases removed from V and 6 bases from J, the gap between germline ends came to 10 bases.

This sequence joins TRBV5-6 and TRBJ2-7; no definite D call. Germline values: CDR1 SGHDT, CDR2 YYEEEE. This CDR3 contains 14 residues. V was trimmed by 1 base and J by 2 bases, leaving 10 bases between them. The CDR3: CASSLLLHPYEQYF. The DNA of the CDR3 is TGTGCCAGCAGCTTGTTACTCCACCCCTACGAGCAGTACTTC.

The count of this clone is one. The genes are TRBV7-9 and TRBJ2-3, with TRBD2 matching 12 bases. The CDR3 extends over 16 amino acids. CDR1 and CDR2 from the germline V gene are SEHNR and FQNEAQ (reference sequence). Trimming at V came to 5 bases and at J to 0 bases, leaving 3 bases not matched to a gene. CDR3 in DNA: TGTGCCAGCAGCCTTGGACTAGCGGGGAGCACAGATACGCAGTATTTT. Translated: CASSLGLAGSTDTQYF.

This rearrangement joins TRBV11-2 to TRBJ2-5; D could derive from TRBD1 or TRBD2 (6 bases each). CDR3 length: 14 amino acids. The germline gives CDR1 SGHAT, CDR2 FQNNGV. The V gene lost 6 bases and the J gene lost 2 bases, with 13 bases spanning the gap. CDR3 nucleotides: TGTGCCAGCAGTTCATGGGGGGCGCAAGAGACCCAGTACTTC. It yields the protein CASSSWGAQETQYF.

Only one count was recorded for this clone. V is TRBV5-6 and J is TRBJ2-7, with D possibly matching TRBD2 (5 bases). Trimming took off 4 bases at V and 6 bases at J, with 11 bases between the two ends. Germline CDR1 is SGHDT and CDR2 is YYEEEE. This CDR3 is 12 amino acids long. The CDR3, as DNA: TGTGCCAGCAGCCCAGCCCGGGGCGAGCAGTACTTC. Translation gives CASSPARGEQYF.

To note about this clone: Here the CDR3 omits its conserved ending phenylalanine or tryptophan, so a read error is the likely source. Because the CDR3's place on the DNA is in doubt, the DNA is left out and the CDR3 is given as listed by TCRdb. V usage is TRBV23-1 and J usage is TRBJ2-3; the listed D gene, TRBD1, was not tested against the DNA. TRBV23-1 is given ORF status, its function remaining uncertain. The CDR3 spans 9 residues, counting both ends. The CDR3 here is CASSLGHLL.

The J gene is TRBJ1-2, the V gene TRBV19; D call uncertain. The CDR3 covers 14 residues. Trimming left V 3 bases short and J 3 bases short, with 11 bases between. The germline gives CDR1 LNHDA, CDR2 SQIVND (reference sequence). CDR3 protein: CASSILSRDYGYTF. The DNA for the CDR3 is TGTGCCAGTAGTATCCTGTCAAGGGACTATGGCTACACCTTC.

The chain recombines TRBV6-5 with TRBJ2-1; D is possibly TRBD1 (5 bases). The CDR3 sequence is 15 residues long. CDR1 is MNHEY, CDR2 SVGAGI, per germline. Trimming shortened V by 6 bases and J by 6 bases, and 18 bases separated the two germline ends. CDR3 nucleotides: TGTGCCAGCAGGCTACTCGACAGTCGCGGCAATGAGCAGTTCTTC. The encoded protein is CASRLLDSRGNEQFF.

A few counts support this clone. The sample carries other DNA sequences with the same CDR3. CDR3 residues: CASRGDSSYEQYF. The CDR3 bases are TGTGCCAGCAGGGGGGACAGCTCCTACGAGCAGTACTTC. The V and J genes are TRBV2 and TRBJ2-7; 7 bases match TRBD1. This CDR3 spans 13 amino acids. CDR1 SNHLY and CDR2 FYNNEI come from the germline V gene. Germline trimming cut 6 bases from V and 0 bases from J; bases unmatched to any gene: 2.

The chain has TRBV5-8 and TRBJ1-5; TRBD1 aligns across 8 bases. Per germline, CDR1 SGHTS and CDR2 YDEGEE. This CDR3 is 14 amino acids long. The trim removed 4 bases at V and 7 bases at J, leaving 7 bases unmatched. CDR3 region: CASSLDRGDQPQHF. CDR3 sequence (DNA): TGTGCCAGCAGCCTAGACAGGGGAGACCAGCCCCAGCATTTT.

The genes are TRBV27 and TRBJ2-1, with 11 nucleotides matching TRBD1. The CDR3 is 18 amino acids. CDR1 MNHEY and CDR2 SMNVEV come from the germline V gene (reference sequence). The V and J ends lost 3 bases and 9 bases, in that order; junction bases with no gene match: 16. The CDR3 region has the DNA TGTGCCAGCAGTTTCACGGGGTGGGGGACAGGGGGATTTAGTGAGCAGTTCTTC. Amino acid sequence: CASSFTGWGTGGFSEQFF.

The rearrangement links TRBV5-1 to TRBJ2-7, with D unclear. This CDR3 is built from 15 residues. Trimming pared 0 bases from V and 1 base from J, leaving 11 bases between. The germline V gene has CDR1 SGHRS and CDR2 YFSETQ. The CDR3 bases are TGCGCCAGCAGCTTGGAAGCGAGCCCGTCCTACGAGCAGTACTTC. Its translation is CASSLEASPSYEQYF.